These 20 T cell receptor beta chains were sequenced from one sample in a study of cytomegalovirus exposure and HLA in healthy donors. The PCR made use of 60 Vbeta and 13 Jbeta primers. This table comes from immunoSEQ multiplex PCR, and its TCRdb copy is limited to in-frame clones, with some not included. The data contain approximately 120,000 clones, about 79% of them singletons. Source material: PBMCs. Every receptor here comes from a man aged 45 to 65 in good health and CMV-seronegative.

The chain links TRBV14 to TRBJ1-2; D unresolved. Deletions cut 4 bases from V and 6 bases from J, with 18 bases between. This CDR3 is 15 amino acids long. The germline CDR1 and CDR2 sequences are SGHDN and FVKESK. CDR3 sequence (DNA): TGTGCCAGCAGCCGGGGAGGTCCGGGGAGTAATGGCTACACCTTC. Amino acids: CASSRGGPGSNGYTF.

The J gene is TRBJ2-2, the V gene TRBV5-6; 9 bases are a match to TRBD1. Germline CDR1 and CDR2: SGHDT and YYEEEE. The V gene end was trimmed by 2 bases and the J gene end by 9 bases; junction bases not matched to a gene: 8. The CDR3 spans 15 residues. CDR3 nucleotide sequence: TGTGCCAGCAGCTTACCGGGACAGGGTCGCCGGGAGCTGTTTTTT. It codes for CASSLPGQGRRELFF.

This chain connects TRBV25-1 to TRBJ1-6; possible D gene TRBD1, 6 bases. The germline V and J ends were trimmed by 10 bases and 3 bases, with 13 bases remaining between them. CDR3 size: 14 residues. Germline V CDR1 and CDR2: MGHDK, SYGVNS. The CDR3 region is CATAQGGYNSPLHF. The CDR3 DNA reads TGTGCCACTGCACAGGGTGGCTATAATTCACCCCTCCACTTT.

V usage is TRBV28 and J usage is TRBJ1-4, with 8 positions matching TRBD1. The CDR3 is made up of 16 amino acids. J was trimmed by 3 bases and V by 6 bases; bases with no gene match: 9. From germline, CDR1 is MDHEN and CDR2 SYDVKM. CDR3 protein: CASSPPGQGSNEKLFF. Written as DNA, the CDR3 is TGTGCCAGCAGCCCACCCGGACAGGGATCTAATGAAAAACTGTTTTTT.

The V call is TRBV4-1, the J call TRBJ2-1, with a weak D call TRBD1 (6 bases). The CDR3 spans 16 residues. Germline V gene data show CDR1 as MGHRA and CDR2 as YSYEKL. V shed 0 bases and J shed 4 bases, with 13 bases lying between them. The CDR3 sequence is CASSQEGRGNYNEQFF. The CDR3 DNA is TGCGCCAGCAGCCAAGAGGGCAGGGGTAATTACAATGAGCAGTTCTTC.

This chain links TRBV29-1 with TRBJ1-1; 12 nucleotides line up with TRBD1. Germline V gene sequence: CDR1 SQVTM, CDR2 ANQGSEA. The V and J ends lost 7 bases and 11 bases, in that order; junction bases with no gene match: 11. The CDR3 has 13 amino acids. CDR3 protein: CSGAGQGALGAFF. The CDR3 DNA follows: TGCAGCGGCGCGGGACAGGGGGCTTTAGGGGCTTTCTTT.

Note on this clone: A junction end diverges from the germline sequence, so it may reflect a read error. The rearrangement uses TRBV7-9 and TRBJ1-1; 7 bases match TRBD1. This CDR3 has 12 amino acids. Germline V lookup: CDR1 SEHNR, CDR2 FQNEAQ (reference sequence). Written as DNA, the CDR3 is TGTTCCAGCAGCAACCGGGACAGTGAAGCTTTCTTT. This encodes CSSSNRDSEAFF.

In DNA form, the CDR3 reads TGTGCCTGGAGTGTCCGGGCTAGCGGGGCGAATAAGGGGACCGGGGAGCTGTTTTTT. Residues: CAWSVRASGANKGTGELFF. The rearrangement joins TRBV30 to TRBJ2-2; 9 nucleotides agree with TRBD2. Germline trimming cut 0 bases from V and 5 bases from J; bases unmatched to any gene: 16. Germline assignment: CDR1 GTSNPN and CDR2 SVGIG (reference sequence). CDR3 size: 19 residues.

The chain recombines TRBV2 with TRBJ1-1; D is unresolved. Germline V gives CDR1 SNHLY, CDR2 FYNNEI. This CDR3 is built from 14 residues. Trimming cost V 8 bases and J 2 bases, with 15 bases left between them. In nucleotides, the CDR3 is TGTGCCAGCCGCGGATGGCAAAGTAACACTGAAGCTTTCTTT. Translated, it gives CASRGWQSNTEAFF.

The chain is built from TRBV19 and TRBJ1-4; D unresolved. The CDR3 spans 12 residues. Germline assignment: CDR1 LNHDA and CDR2 SQIVND (reference sequence). Between the trimmed V and J ends, which lost 3 bases and 7 bases, there was a span of 6 bases. CDR3 region: CASSIGSEKLFF. CDR3 DNA sequence: TGTGCCAGTAGTATCGGGTCTGAAAAACTGTTTTTT.

V usage is TRBV11-2 and J usage is TRBJ1-1; a possible D gene is TRBD1 (5 bases). V lost 6 bases to trimming and J lost 2 bases, with 10 bases between them. Per germline, CDR1 SGHAT and CDR2 FQNNGV. CDR3 size: 13 residues. The CDR3 nucleotides read TGTGCCAGCAGTGTCGACAGAAACACTGAAGCTTTCTTT. Its translation: CASSVDRNTEAFF.

The rearrangement uses TRBV5-4 and TRBJ1-3; possible D gene TRBD1, 5 bases. The CDR3 spans 16 residues. V lost 4 bases, J lost 0 bases, and 14 bases lay in between. CDR1 and CDR2 from the germline V gene are SGHNT and YYREEE (reference sequence). The CDR3 bases are TGTGCCAGCAGCCGCGGGTCGGGGGACTCTGGAAACACCATATATTTT. Protein sequence: CASSRGSGDSGNTIYF.

The rearrangement uses TRBV7-8 and TRBJ2-7; the D is unclear. The germline V gene has CDR1 SGHVS and CDR2 FQNEAQ. V was clipped by 2 bases and J by 4 bases, with 6 bases between them. This CDR3 comprises 12 residues. CDR3 coding DNA: TGTGCCAGCAGCTTACTCGGGTACGAGCAGTACTTC. It codes for CASSLLGYEQYF. Based on the CDR3 plus reference TRBV7-8 and TRBJ2-7, the full variable domain is GAGVSQSPRYKVAKRGQDVALRCDPISGHVSLFWYQQALGQGPEFLTYFQNEAQLDKSGLPSDRFFAERPEGSVSTLKIQRTQQEDSAVYLCASSLLGYEQYFGPGTRLTVT.

The J gene is TRBJ1-4, the V gene TRBV14; 7 nucleotides match TRBD1. The CDR3 spans 15 residues. The V and J ends lost 0 bases and 7 bases, in that order; junction bases with no gene match: 5. The V gene's germline CDR1 is SGHDN and CDR2 FVKESK. The CDR3 region is CASSQDRDRLEKLFF. The CDR3 DNA is TGTGCCAGCAGCCAAGATCGGGACAGACTTGAAAAACTGTTTTTT. Drawing the rest from reference TRBV14 and TRBJ1-4, the complete variable domain is EAGVTQFPSHSVIEKGQTVTLRCDPISGHDNLYWYRRVMGKEIKFLLHFVKESKQDESGMPNNRFLAERTGGTYSTLKVQPAELEDSGVYFCASSQDRDRLEKLFFGSGTQLSVL.

This clone is a singleton in its sample. V gene TRBV5-4 combines with J gene TRBJ1-2; D is perhaps TRBD1 (6 bases). From germline, CDR1 is SGHNT and CDR2 YYREEE (reference sequence). V was shortened by 4 bases and J by 1 base, with 14 bases between the two germline ends. The CDR3 consists of 15 residues. The CDR3 sequence is CASSRGQSFNYGYTF. The CDR3 nucleotides are TGTGCCAGCAGCCGCGGACAGAGTTTTAACTATGGCTACACCTTC.

V is TRBV5-1 and J is TRBJ2-3; 9 bases are shared with TRBD1. The CDR3 is made up of 16 amino acids. The J segment lost 3 bases and the V segment lost 5 bases, leaving 10 bases of the junction unmatched. Germline CDR1 reads SGHRS; CDR2 reads YFSETQ. CDR3 sequence (DNA): TGCGCCAGCAGACAAAGTTACAGGGGGCCTACAGATACGCAGTATTTT. As protein: CASRQSYRGPTDTQYF.

As regards this clone: As the CDR3 is not closed by the conserved phenylalanine or tryptophan, this likely results from a read error. The chain combines TRBV5-1 with TRBJ1-3; 10 positions match TRBD1. Per the germline V gene, CDR1 is SGHRS and CDR2 is YFSETQ. This CDR3 contains 21 residues. J was trimmed by 0 bases and V by 1 base; bases with no gene match: 16. This CDR3 is CASSLSPRGTGASFSGNTIYL. The CDR3 nucleotides read TGCGCCAGCAGCTTGTCTCCTCGCGGGACAGGGGCGTCCTTCTCTGGAAACACCATATATCTT.

A few counts support this clone. This chain connects TRBV19 to TRBJ1-5; D not resolved. Germline V CDR1 and CDR2: LNHDA, SQIVND (reference sequence). The V and J ends lost 0 bases and 4 bases respectively, with 16 bases between them. The CDR3 loop spans 17 amino acids. CDR3 bases: TGTGCCAGTAGTATAGAGGGGAGGGAAGGGCCGAATCAGCCCCAGCATTTT. The encoded protein is CASSIEGREGPNQPQHF.

This chain links TRBV4-3 with TRBJ2-7; the match to TRBD2 covers 10 bases. Germline CDR1 and CDR2: LGHNA and YSLEER. Trimming removed 1 base from V and 2 bases from J; junction bases left unmatched: 11. CDR3 length: 18 amino acids. The CDR3 loop reads CASSQAVATSGATYEQYF. The DNA for the CDR3 is TGCGCCAGCAGCCAAGCCGTGGCAACTAGCGGGGCGACCTACGAGCAGTACTTC.

This chain uses TRBV7-3 with TRBJ2-2; tentative D call: TRBD2 (5 bases). Germline CDR1 reads SGHTA; CDR2 reads FQGTGA. CDR3 length: 15 residues. V was pared by 3 bases and J by 4 bases, with 12 bases between. The CDR3: CASSFISGSTGELFF. CDR3 nucleotides: TGTGCCAGCAGCTTTATTTCGGGGAGCACCGGGGAGCTGTTTTTT.